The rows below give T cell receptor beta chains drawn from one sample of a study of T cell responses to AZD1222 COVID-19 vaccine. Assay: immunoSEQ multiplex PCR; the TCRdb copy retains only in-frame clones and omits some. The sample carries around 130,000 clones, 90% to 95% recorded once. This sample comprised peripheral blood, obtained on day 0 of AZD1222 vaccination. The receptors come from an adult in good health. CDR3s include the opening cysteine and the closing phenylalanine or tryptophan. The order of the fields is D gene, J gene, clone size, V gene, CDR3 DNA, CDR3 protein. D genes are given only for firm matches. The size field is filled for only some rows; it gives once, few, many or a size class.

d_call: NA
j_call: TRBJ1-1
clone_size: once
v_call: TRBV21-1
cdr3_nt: NA
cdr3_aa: CASSFGTGANTEAFF

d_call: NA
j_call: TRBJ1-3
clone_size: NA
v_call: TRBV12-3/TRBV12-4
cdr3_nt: TGTGCCAGCAGTCCATCCGCCCCTAACACCATATATTTT
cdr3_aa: CASSPSAPNTIYF

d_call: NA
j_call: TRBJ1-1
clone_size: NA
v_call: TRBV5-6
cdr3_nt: TGTGCCAGCAGTAGACCCACCACTGAAGCTTTCTTT
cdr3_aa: CASSRPTTEAFF

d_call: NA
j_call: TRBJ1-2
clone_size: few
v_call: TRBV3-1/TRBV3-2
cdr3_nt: TGTGCCAGCAGCCAAGGGGGGACATCGGGTGGCTACACCTTC
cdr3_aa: CASSQGGTSGGYTF

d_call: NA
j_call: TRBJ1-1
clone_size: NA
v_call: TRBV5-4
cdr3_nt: TGTGCCAGCAGCGGCGACAGACCTACTGAAGCTTTCTTT
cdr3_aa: CASSGDRPTEAFF

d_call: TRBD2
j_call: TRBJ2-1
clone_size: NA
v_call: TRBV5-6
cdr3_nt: TGTGCCAGCAGCTTGGAACCAGGACTAGCGGGAGGGGAGCAGTTCTTC
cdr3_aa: CASSLEPGLAGGEQFF

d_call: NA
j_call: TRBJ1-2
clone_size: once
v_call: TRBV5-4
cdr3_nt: TGTGCCAGCAGCTTAGATGATAGTTTAGTTGGCTACACCTTC
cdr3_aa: CASSLDDSLVGYTF

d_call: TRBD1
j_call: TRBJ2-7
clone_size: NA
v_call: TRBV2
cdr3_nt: TGTGCCAGCGCACAGTTACAGGGGATCTACGAGCAGTACTTC
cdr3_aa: CASAQLQGIYEQYF

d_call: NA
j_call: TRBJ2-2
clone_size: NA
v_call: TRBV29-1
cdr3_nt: TGCAGCGGGAGGACTGACACCGGGGAGCTGTTTTTT
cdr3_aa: CSGRTDTGELFF

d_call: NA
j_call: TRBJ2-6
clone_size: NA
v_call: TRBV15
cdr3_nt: TGTGCCACCAGCAGCCACCCCGGGCCGCTAGGGGCCAACGTCCTGACTTTC
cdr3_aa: CATSSHPGPLGANVLTF

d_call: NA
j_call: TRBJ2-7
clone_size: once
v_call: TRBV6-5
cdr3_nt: TGTGCCAGCAGTTTATCTCTTCGGGACACAGCCTACGAGCAGTACTTC
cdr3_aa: CASSLSLRDTAYEQYF

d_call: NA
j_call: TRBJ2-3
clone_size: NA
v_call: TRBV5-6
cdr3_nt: TGTGCCAGCAGCTCCCTTATCACAGATACGCAGTATTTT
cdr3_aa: CASSSLITDTQYF

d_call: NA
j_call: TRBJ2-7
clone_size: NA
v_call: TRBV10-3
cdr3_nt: TGTGCCATCAGTGAGTTGGGAACGGGGGACGAGTACTTC
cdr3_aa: CAISELGTGDEYF

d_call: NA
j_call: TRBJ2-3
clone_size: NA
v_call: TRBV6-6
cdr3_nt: TGTGCCAGCAGTTACTCGGAGGGGAATACGCAGTATTTT
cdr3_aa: CASSYSEGNTQYF